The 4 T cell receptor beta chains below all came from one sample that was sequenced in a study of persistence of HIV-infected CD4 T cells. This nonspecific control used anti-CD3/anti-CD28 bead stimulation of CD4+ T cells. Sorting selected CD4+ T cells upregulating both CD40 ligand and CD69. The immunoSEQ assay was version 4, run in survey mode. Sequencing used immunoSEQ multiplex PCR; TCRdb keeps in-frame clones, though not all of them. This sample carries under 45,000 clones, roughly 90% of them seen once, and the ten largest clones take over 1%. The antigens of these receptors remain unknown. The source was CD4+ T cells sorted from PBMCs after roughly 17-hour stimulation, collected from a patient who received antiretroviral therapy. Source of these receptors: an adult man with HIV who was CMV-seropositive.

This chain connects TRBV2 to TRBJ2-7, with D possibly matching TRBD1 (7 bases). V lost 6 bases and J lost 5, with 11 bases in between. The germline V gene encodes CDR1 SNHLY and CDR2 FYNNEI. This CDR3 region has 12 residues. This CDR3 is CASRQGRHEQYF. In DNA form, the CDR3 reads TGTGCCAGCAGACAGGGGAGGCACGAGCAGTACTTC. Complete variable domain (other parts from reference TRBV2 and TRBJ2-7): EPEVTQTPSHQVTQMGQEVILRCVPISNHLYFYWYRQILGQKVEFLVSFYNNEISEKSEIFDDQFSVERPDGSNFTLKIRSTKLEDSAMYFCASRQGRHEQYFGPGTRLTVT.

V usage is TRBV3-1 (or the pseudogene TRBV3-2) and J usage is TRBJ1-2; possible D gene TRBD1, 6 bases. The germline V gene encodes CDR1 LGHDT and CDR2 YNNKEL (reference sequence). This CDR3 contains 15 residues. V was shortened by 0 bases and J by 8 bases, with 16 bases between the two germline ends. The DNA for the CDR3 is TGTGCCAGCAGCCAAGAGGGGGGGCGAGAATCGGGCTACACCTTC. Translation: CASSQEGGRESGYTF.

As DNA, the CDR3 is TGCGCCAGCAGCCGTGGGGCAGAAACTAATGAAAAACTGTTTTTT. Its translation is CASSRGAETNEKLFF. The chain uses TRBV4-1 and TRBJ1-4, with D possibly matching TRBD1 (5 bases). The V end was cut by 4 bases, the J end by 1 base, with 10 bases between. Germline V gene data show CDR1 as MGHRA and CDR2 as YSYEKL. The CDR3 loop spans 15 amino acids.

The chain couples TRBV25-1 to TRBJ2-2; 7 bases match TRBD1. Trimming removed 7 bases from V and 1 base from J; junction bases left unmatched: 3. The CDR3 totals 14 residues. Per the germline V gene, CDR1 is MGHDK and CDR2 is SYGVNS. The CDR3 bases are TGTGCCAGCACGGGGACAGTGAACACCGGGGAGCTGTTTTTT. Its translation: CASTGTVNTGELFF.